This TCR beta chain was sequenced in a study of blood T cell repertoires in COVID-19. About the research overall: Sites across the United States, Italy and Spain contributed samples from acute and convalescent COVID-19. The analysed material was cDNA or gDNA that came from T cells, B-cell-depleted T cells, or PBMCs.

Study processing details: Using reference gene primer amplification, nucleated cell counts were estimated. Profiled with immunoSEQ multiplex PCR; TCRdb holds only in-frame clones, not every one. That table is the source of V, J and clone size, and D and trimming were worked out from the DNA. The sample lists 100,000 or so clones, nearly 95% seen once, with around 4% in the top ten. Sequences were obtained from peripheral blood. The receptor's source is a human donor with active COVID-19. The donor label of this sample is uncertain.

CDR3: CASRRQGSYEQYF. CDR3 bases: TGTGCCAGTAGAAGACAGGGTTCCTACGAGCAGTACTTC. The chain links TRBV27 to TRBJ2-7; TRBD1 matches 7 bases. The germline V gene has CDR1 MNHEY and CDR2 SMNVEV (reference sequence). The CDR3 has 13 amino acids. With 9 bases clipped from V and 1 base from J, the junction kept 6 bases outside the gene matches.